A single sample is the source of the 27 T cell receptor beta chains below, sequenced in a study of identifying expanded T cells in peripheral blood. The repertoire was sequenced with immunoSEQ multiplex PCR; TCRdb's copy has only in-frame clones and lacks some. The sample lists about 110,000 clones, around 89% occurring once. What was sequenced was blood. The source is a person aged 18 to 70 in good health.

V gene TRBV5-6 combines with J gene TRBJ2-7, with D unresolved. The V end lost 0 bases, the J end lost 2 bases, and 6 bases lay between the germline ends. Germline lookup yields CDR1 SGHDT and CDR2 YYEEEE. The CDR3 is 13 amino acids. The CDR3 DNA follows: TGTGCCAGCAGCTTGGCCGCAGCCTACGAGCAGTACTTC. It is translated as CASSLAAAYEQYF. The whole variable domain, remainder taken from reference TRBV5-6 and TRBJ2-7, is DAGVTQSPTHLIKTRGQQVTLRCSPKSGHDTVSWYQQALGQGPQFIFQYYEEEERQRGNFPDRFSGHQFPNYSSELNVNALLLGDSALYLCASSLAAAYEQYFGPGTRLTVT.

The V gene is TRBV7-8, the J gene TRBJ2-1; the D gene is possibly TRBD2 (5 bases). Trimming stripped 1 base from V and 10 bases from J, with 17 bases between. From germline, CDR1 is SGHVS and CDR2 FQNEAQ. CDR3 length: 15 amino acids. CDR3 bases: TGTGCCAGCAGCTTAGGCGCCCGCGGGCAGCTAGAGCAGTTCTTC. This sequence encodes CASSLGARGQLEQFF. Variable domain in full (rest from reference TRBV7-8 and TRBJ2-1): GAGVSQSPRYKVAKRGQDVALRCDPISGHVSLFWYQQALGQGPEFLTYFQNEAQLDKSGLPSDRFFAERPEGSVSTLKIQRTQQEDSAVYLCASSLGARGQLEQFFGPGTRLTVL.

The chain carries TRBV6-1 and TRBJ1-6, with 7 bases lining up with TRBD1. The CDR3 extends over 14 amino acids. Germline assignment: CDR1 MNHNS and CDR2 SASEGT. The V gene end was trimmed by 6 bases and the J gene end by 8 bases; junction bases not matched to a gene: 7. The CDR3 DNA sequence: TGTGCCAGCAGCCGACAGGGTAGAGATTCACCCCTCCACTTT. It encodes CASSRQGRDSPLHF.

The chain recombines TRBV15 with TRBJ2-4; D possibly corresponds to TRBD2 (6 bases). Germline V gene sequence: CDR1 LNHNV, CDR2 YYDKDF (reference sequence). The CDR3 is 17 residues long. V was pared by 1 base and J by 6 bases, with 19 bases between. The CDR3 here is CATSRGRDAGRGNIQYF. CDR3 DNA: TGTGCCACCAGCAGAGGTCGGGACGCCGGGCGGGGAAACATTCAGTACTTC.

J is TRBJ2-2 and V is TRBV5-1; 8 bases map to TRBD2. The germline CDR1 and CDR2 sequences are SGHRS and YFSETQ. The CDR3 totals 18 residues. With V trimmed by 0 bases and J by 3 bases, 10 bases remained unmatched. CDR3 residues: CASSLALRTSTYTGELFF. CDR3 DNA sequence: TGCGCCAGCAGCTTGGCCCTCAGGACTAGCACATACACCGGGGAGCTGTTTTTT.

The chain joins TRBV6-5 to TRBJ1-2, with D unresolved. The CDR3 length is 15 residues. Germline CDR1 and CDR2: MNHEY and SVGAGI. Trimming took off 2 bases at V and 5 bases at J, with 15 bases between the two ends. CDR3 region: CASSYTYSIGYGYTF. As DNA, the CDR3 is TGTGCCAGCAGTTACACCTACTCAATTGGGTATGGCTACACCTTC.

The rearrangement links TRBV10-3 to TRBJ2-2, with a possible D match to TRBD1 (5 bases). The CDR3 totals 17 residues. V lost 2 bases and J lost 4, with 17 bases in between. From germline, CDR1 is ENHRY and CDR2 SYGVKD. CDR3 sequence (DNA): TGTGCCATCAGTGAGGTCCTGTCACAGGAAGGCACCGGGGAGCTGTTTTTT. Amino acid sequence: CAISEVLSQEGTGELFF.

Only a few counts were recorded for this clone. The chain joins TRBV28 to TRBJ1-2; D gene uncertain. The CDR3 covers 15 residues. Germline V gives CDR1 MDHEN, CDR2 SYDVKM. V gave up 1 base and J gave up 2 bases, with 11 bases separating them. CDR3 DNA: TGTGCCAGCAGTTTATCCCCCCCGGAGAACTATGGCTACACCTTC. Amino acids: CASSLSPPENYGYTF.

The V and J genes are TRBV10-3 and TRBJ1-1; 10 bases fit TRBD1. This CDR3 is built from 15 residues. The V gene's germline CDR1 is ENHRY and CDR2 SYGVKD. V dropped 11 bases and J dropped 3; count of bases not matched to a gene: 12. This CDR3 reads CASRQGAGLDTEAFF. The CDR3 coding sequence is TGTGCCTCAAGACAGGGGGCTGGGTTGGACACTGAAGCTTTCTTT.

This chain joins TRBV28 and TRBJ1-1; no firm D call. In germline, CDR1 is MDHEN, CDR2 SYDVKM. CDR3 size: 12 residues. The V and J ends lost 2 bases and 3 bases respectively, with 4 bases between them. As DNA, the CDR3 is TGTGCCAGCAGTTTACAGCACACTGAAGCTTTCTTT. Residues: CASSLQHTEAFF.

This chain links TRBV7-9 with TRBJ1-1; D is uncertain. The V gene lost 11 bases and the J gene lost 8 bases, with 21 bases spanning the gap. Germline V gene sequence: CDR1 SEHNR, CDR2 FQNEAQ (reference sequence). The CDR3 runs to 13 residues. CDR3 amino acids: CAELETIRTEAFF. The CDR3 DNA sequence: TGTGCCGAGCTCGAGACGATCCGTACCGAAGCTTTCTTT.

V gene TRBV6-6 combines with J gene TRBJ2-7; perhaps TRBD2 as D (5 bases). This CDR3 region has 12 residues. Between the trimmed V and J ends, which lost 8 bases and 0 bases, there was a span of 8 bases. Germline lookup yields CDR1 MNHNY and CDR2 SVGAGI (reference sequence). DNA for the CDR3: TGTGCCAGCGGAGGAAGCTCCTACGAGCAGTACTTC. Translating gives CASGGSSYEQYF.

The chain links TRBV4-2 to TRBJ2-3; TRBD1 might be the D (5 bases). V was cut by 2 bases and J by 0 bases, with 6 bases left in between. The CDR3 covers 14 residues. Per the germline V gene, CDR1 is LGHNA and CDR2 is YNFKEQ. CDR3 bases: TGTGCCAGCAGCCAAAGGGGTAGCACAGATACGCAGTATTTT. This translates into CASSQRGSTDTQYF.

The V gene is TRBV29-1, the J gene TRBJ2-7, with 9 bases matching TRBD1. The germline V gene has CDR1 SQVTM and CDR2 ANQGSEA. V shed 0 bases, J shed 7 bases, and the junction held 4 bases outside the gene matches. This CDR3 contains 13 residues. CDR3 region: CSVEENRGQEQYF. The CDR3 DNA reads as TGCAGCGTTGAAGAAAACAGGGGGCAGGAGCAGTACTTC.

The V call is TRBV5-6, the J call TRBJ1-2; 7 positions agree with TRBD1. V dropped 0 bases and J dropped 4; count of bases not matched to a gene: 3. Germline V CDR1 and CDR2: SGHDT, YYEEEE. This CDR3 comprises 14 residues. CDR3 sequence: CASSLGTGSYGYTF. CDR3 sequence (DNA): TGTGCCAGCAGCTTGGGGACAGGTTCCTATGGCTACACCTTC.

The V gene is TRBV5-1, the J gene TRBJ1-1, with no clear D. The V gene's germline CDR1 is SGHRS and CDR2 YFSETQ. V was shortened by 2 bases and J by 7 bases, with 12 bases between the two germline ends. This CDR3 has 13 amino acids. CDR3 nucleotide sequence: TGCGCCAGCAGCTTCTACGGACGGGATGAAGCTTTCTTT. Its translation: CASSFYGRDEAFF.

The chain carries TRBV27 and TRBJ2-7, with TRBD1 identical over 11 bases. CDR3 size: 15 residues. The trim removed 3 bases at V and 3 bases at J, leaving 4 bases unmatched. Germline V gene lookup returns CDR1 MNHEY and CDR2 SMNVEV (reference sequence). The CDR3 region is CASSFGTGGNYEQYF. The CDR3 DNA is TGTGCCAGCAGTTTTGGGACAGGGGGAAACTACGAGCAGTACTTC.

J is TRBJ1-5 and V is TRBV7-2; D unclear. V was trimmed by 4 bases and J by 1 base, leaving 5 bases between them. The germline gives CDR1 SGHTA, CDR2 FQGNSA. The CDR3 is 13 residues long. The CDR3 coding sequence is TGTGCCAGCAGCTGGATCAGCAATCAGCCCCAGCATTTT. It specifies CASSWISNQPQHF.

The chain combines TRBV7-2 with TRBJ2-7, with 12 bases matching TRBD2. The germline CDR1 and CDR2 sequences are SGHTA and FQGNSA. V shed 2 bases and J 7 bases; nucleotides not matched to a gene: 3. This CDR3 region has 14 residues. CDR3 nucleotides: TGTGCCAGCAGCTTACCTAGCGGGGGGGGAGAGCAGTACTTC. Residues: CASSLPSGGGEQYF.

V usage is TRBV5-8 and J usage is TRBJ2-5, with D perhaps given as TRBD1 or TRBD2 (5 bases each). Germline values: CDR1 SGHTS, CDR2 YDEGEE. Trimming shortened V by 5 bases and J by 4 bases, and 15 bases separated the two germline ends. The CDR3 spans 14 residues. CDR3 sequence: CASSSGTVRETQYF. CDR3 bases: TGTGCCAGCAGTTCCGGGACGGTTAGAGAGACCCAGTACTTC.

This clone has just one count. This rearrangement joins TRBV9 to TRBJ2-7, with TRBD1 as a possible D gene (6 bases). Germline CDR1 SGDLS, CDR2 YYNGEE. This CDR3 spans 17 amino acids. V lost 0 bases and J 3 bases, leaving 19 bases between the germline ends. Written as DNA, the CDR3 is TGTGCCAGCAGCGTAGTTAAAGGGACACACATTCTCTACGAGCAGTACTTC. Translation gives CASSVVKGTHILYEQYF.

Details on this clone: The junction does not match germline at one end; this may be a read error. V is TRBV6-5 and J is TRBJ1-2, with D maybe TRBD1 (6 bases). The CDR3 runs 16 residues. Germline CDR1 and CDR2: MNHEY and SVGAGI. CDR3: CASSYSGSSTGGQNTF. CDR3 sequence (DNA): TGTGCCAGCAGCTACTCGGGTAGTTCGACCGGGGGCCAGAACACCTTC.

The gene calls are TRBV5-1 and TRBJ1-2; 9 bases are a match to TRBD1. The length of the CDR3 is 14 residues. V lost 5 bases, J lost 4 bases, and 6 bases stayed unmatched. The germline V gene encodes CDR1 SGHRS and CDR2 YFSETQ. CDR3 nucleotide sequence: TGCGCCAGCAGGGGACCGGACAGGGGCTATGGCTACACCTTC. Protein product: CASRGPDRGYGYTF.

The rearrangement uses TRBV7-2 and TRBJ1-5; possible D gene TRBD1, 5 bases. The CDR3 runs 14 residues. V was pared by 0 bases and J by 5 bases, with 8 bases between. Germline V gene data show CDR1 as SGHTA and CDR2 as FQGNSA. The CDR3 sequence is CASSLAAGDQPQHF. Written as DNA, the CDR3 is TGTGCCAGCAGCTTAGCGGCGGGGGATCAGCCCCAGCATTTT.

The chain carries TRBV13 and TRBJ2-7, with D possibly being TRBD2 (7 bases). Trimming stripped 4 bases from V and 3 bases from J, with 22 bases between. This CDR3 spans 17 amino acids. CDR1 PRHDT and CDR2 FYEKMQ come from the germline V gene (reference sequence). The CDR3 region is CASSSKGGQTPYYEQYF. CDR3 coding DNA: TGTGCCAGCAGCTCCAAGGGGGGGCAGACCCCTTACTACGAGCAGTACTTC. The variable domain in full, with the rest retrieved from reference TRBV13 and TRBJ2-7, is AAGVIQSPRHLIKEKRETATLKCYPIPRHDTVYWYQQGPGQDPQFLISFYEKMQSDKGSIPDRFSAQQFSDYHSELNMSSLELGDSALYFCASSSKGGQTPYYEQYFGPGTRLTVT.

This clone was seen at least ten times. The chain couples TRBV12-5 to TRBJ2-6, with 10 bases matching TRBD1. The CDR3 length is 18 residues. The germline CDR1 and CDR2 sequences are LGHNT and FRNRAP. V shed 7 bases, J shed 0 bases, and the junction held 9 bases outside the gene matches. CDR3 in DNA: TGTGCTAGTGCTCCCCGCCGGACAGGGGGCTCTGGGGCCAACGTCCTGACTTTC. Translating gives CASAPRRTGGSGANVLTF.

This clone was counted once. This chain uses TRBV4-1 with TRBJ2-7; 7 nucleotides line up with TRBD1. The CDR3 sequence is 14 residues long. In germline, CDR1 is MGHRA, CDR2 YSYEKL. Trimming took 4 bases from V and 3 from J; bases not matched to a gene: 6. The CDR3 coding sequence is TGCGCCAGCAGCCCTACGGACAGGTTCTACGAGCAGTACTTC. This translates into CASSPTDRFYEQYF.